The clone carrying this TCR beta chain appeared many times. This record belongs to a study of PD-1 blockade in mismatch repair-deficient tumors. Clones were sequenced by immunoSEQ multiplex PCR, and TCRdb holds only the in-frame ones, with some missing. The data show more than 85,000 clones, about 79% seen once. V shed 1 base and J shed 4 bases, with 12 bases lying between them. CDR1 and CDR2 from the germline V gene are MDHEN and SYDVKM. CDR3 length: 15 residues. The sequence came from an adult with mismatch repair-deficient cancer. V gene TRBV28 combines with J gene TRBJ2-3; possible D gene TRBD1, 5 bases. The specimen comprised peripheral blood, sampled about 36 weeks after starting pembrolizumab. CDR3 in amino acids: CASSLYQGFADTQYF. The DNA of the CDR3 is TGTGCCAGCAGTTTATACCAGGGATTCGCAGATACGCAGTATTTT.